These T cell receptor beta chains were read from a single sample in a study of PD-1 blockade in classical Hodgkin lymphoma. The method was immunoSEQ multiplex PCR; TCRdb's version includes in-frame clones alone and lacks a portion of them. The table records about 40,000 clones, 69% of them present only once. The specimen comprised peripheral blood mononuclear cells (PBMCs), sampled before the second cycle of nivolumab. The receptors here all came from a human donor with classical Hodgkin lymphoma. The CDR3 runs from the conserved cysteine through the conserved F or W. D genes are given only for firm matches. Clone size, where shown, is once, few, many, or a class for clones that have expanded.

V: TRBV7-2; J: TRBJ1-1; size: -; D: -; DNA: TGTGCCAGCAGCTTAGTTACAGGGATAAAGACTGAAGCTTTCTTT; CDR3: CASSLVTGIKTEAFF
V: TRBV5-1; J: TRBJ2-3; size: few; D: -; DNA: TGCGCCAGCAGCTTGGGCGAAATCACAGATACGCAGTATTTT; CDR3: CASSLGEITDTQYF
V: TRBV6-7; J: TRBJ1-6; size: -; D: -; DNA: TGTGCCAGCAGTTACCGGCAGCCCCAATATAATTCACCCCTCCACTTT; CDR3: CASSYRQPQYNSPLHF
V: TRBV6-5; J: TRBJ1-5; size: -; D: -; DNA: TGTGCCAGCAGTATATCGCTCAACCAGCCCCAGCATTTT; CDR3: CASSISLNQPQHF
V: TRBV6-4; J: TRBJ2-1; size: once; D: TRBD1; DNA: TGTGCCAGCAAAATTCGGGGGACAGGGTCAGAAAATGAGCAGTTCTTC; CDR3: CASKIRGTGSENEQFF
V: TRBV15; J: TRBJ1-5; size: -; D: -; DNA: TGTGCCACCAGCAGAGATTTCGCCAGGGGAAGCAATCAGCCCCAGCATTTT; CDR3: CATSRDFARGSNQPQHF
V: TRBV6-6; J: TRBJ1-4; size: -; D: TRBD1; DNA: TGTGCCAGCAGAACAGGGGAGGAAAAACTGTTTTTT; CDR3: CASRTGEEKLFF
V: TRBV18; J: TRBJ1-6; size: -; D: TRBD1; DNA: TGTGCCAGCTCACCGCAACAGGGGGCTTATTCACCCCTCCACTTT; CDR3: CASSPQQGAYSPLHF
V: TRBV5-4; J: TRBJ2-5; size: -; D: TRBD2; DNA: TGTGCCAGCAGCTTGGGGACTAGCAAAGAGACCCAGTACTTC; CDR3: CASSLGTSKETQYF
V: TRBV30; J: TRBJ1-3; size: -; D: -; DNA: TGTGCCTGGAGCCCCCAATTTGGAAACACCATATATTTT; CDR3: CAWSPQFGNTIYF